Listed below are T cell receptor beta chains from one sample, sequenced in a study of PD-1 blockade in classical Hodgkin lymphoma. Sequencing was performed with immunoSEQ multiplex PCR; in TCRdb, only in-frame clones are kept and a portion is missing. Here the sample spans 34,000 or so clones, roughly 92% being singletons. Specimen: CD4+ T cells from blood, collected before the fourth cycle of nivolumab. Receptors originate from a human donor with classical Hodgkin lymphoma. Both conserved end residues are part of each CDR3. The D gene is left open where the match is weak. For some rows the clone size is stated as once, few or many, or as a class when expanded; others skip it.

j_gene,d_gene,abundance,v_gene,CDR3nt,CDR3aa
TRBJ2-2,NA,NA,TRBV9,TGTGCCAGCAGCGTAGCTCGGCGAGCGAACACCGGGGAGCTGTTTTTT,CASSVARRANTGELFF
TRBJ1-1,NA,NA,TRBV6-5,TGTGCCACCGTCACAGGGAGGAACACTGAAGCTTTCTTT,CATVTGRNTEAFF
TRBJ2-3,NA,NA,TRBV28,TGTGCCAGCAGTCTCGGGAGTAGGGCAGATACGCAGTATTTT,CASSLGSRADTQYF
TRBJ2-1,NA,NA,TRBV7-8,TGTGCCAGCAGCTTAGCTGGAGGGGGACCCTCCTACAATGAGCAGTTCTTC,CASSLAGGGPSYNEQFF
TRBJ2-7,TRBD2,NA,TRBV30,TGTGCCTGGAGTACTAGCGGGCCCTACGAGCAGTACTTC,CAWSTSGPYEQYF
TRBJ2-1,TRBD2,NA,TRBV7-2,TGTGCCAGCAGCTTAGTGGCTAGCGGGCTCTCCTACAATGAGCAGTTCTTC,CASSLVASGLSYNEQFF
TRBJ2-1,TRBD2,NA,TRBV6-5,TGTGCCAGCAGTCCGGGACTAGCGGACTACAATGAGCAGTTCTTC,CASSPGLADYNEQFF
TRBJ2-7,TRBD1,NA,TRBV4-1,TGCGCCAGCAGCCAGCTCGCGGGACAGGGCATTCACGAGCAGTACTTC,CASSQLAGQGIHEQYF
TRBJ1-2,TRBD1,NA,TRBV5-1,TGCGCCAGCAGCTTGGACGGACAGGGGAGCTATGGCTACACCTTC,CASSLDGQGSYGYTF
TRBJ1-2,TRBD1,NA,TRBV29-1,TGCAGCGTTGGGGGAACAGGGGCCTCCTATGGCTACACCTTC,CSVGGTGASYGYTF
TRBJ2-1,TRBD2,NA,TRBV27,TGTGCCAGCAGGCTAGCGGGAGGGTACAATGAGCAGTTCTTC,CASRLAGGYNEQFF
TRBJ2-7,TRBD1,NA,TRBV19,TGTGCCAGTAGTACCCCCCGACAGGGGACCGAGCAGTACTTC,CASSTPRQGTEQYF
TRBJ1-3,NA,NA,TRBV6-1,TGTGCCAGCAGTGCCGGGAGGGGGGGAGTGGGCGGAAACACCATATATTTT,CASSAGRGGVGGNTIYF
TRBJ1-5,TRBD1,NA,TRBV28,TGTGCCAGCAGTCCTACAGGGGGCGGGAGCAATCAGCCCCAGCATTTT,CASSPTGGGSNQPQHF
TRBJ1-1,NA,NA,TRBV5-6,TGTGCCAGCAGCCCACAGGGAGGACGGAACACTGAAGCTTTCTTT,CASSPQGGRNTEAFF
TRBJ1-1,NA,NA,TRBV9,TGTGCCAGCAGCGTAGAGGGTAGGTCTTACACTGAAGCTTTCTTT,CASSVEGRSYTEAFF
TRBJ2-5,NA,NA,TRBV4-2,TGTGCCAGCAGCCGAGATGGAAACGCAGCCCAAGAGACCCAGTACTTC,CASSRDGNAAQETQYF
TRBJ2-1,TRBD1,NA,TRBV11-3,TGTGCCAGCAGCTTAAGGGGACAGGGTAACAATGAGCAGTTCTTC,CASSLRGQGNNEQFF
TRBJ1-5,NA,NA,TRBV30,TGTGCCTGGAGTGAGGGGGGAGGCGGGCAGCCCCAGCATTTT,CAWSEGGGGQPQHF
TRBJ1-5,TRBD1,NA,TRBV11-2,TGTGCCAGCAGCTTGGGGACAGGGGGCCATCAGCCCCAGCATTTT,CASSLGTGGHQPQHF
TRBJ2-3,NA,NA,TRBV6-5,TGTGCCAGCAGTTACTCGCTCTTTGGAGTGTCGGATACGCAGTATTTT,CASSYSLFGVSDTQYF
TRBJ1-5,TRBD1,NA,TRBV28,TGTGCCAGCAGCGTCGACAGGGGCCATCAGCCCCAGCATTTT,CASSVDRGHQPQHF
TRBJ2-3,NA,NA,TRBV25-1,TGTGCCAGCAGTGACACGAGAAGCACAGATACGCAGTATTTT,CASSDTRSTDTQYF
TRBJ2-4,TRBD2,NA,TRBV5-8,TGTGCCAGCAGCTTGGCCAAGAGACTAGCGGGAGCCAAAAACATTCAGTACTTC,CASSLAKRLAGAKNIQYF
TRBJ1-4,TRBD1,NA,TRBV7-9,TGTGCCAGCAGCTTGACAACAGGGGGCGCTTGGGAAAAACTGTTTTTT,CASSLTTGGAWEKLFF
TRBJ1-3,NA,NA,TRBV4-2,TGTGCCAGCAGCCAAGATTTGGGGGACGGAAACACCATATATTTT,CASSQDLGDGNTIYF
TRBJ1-3,NA,NA,TRBV5-4,TGTGCCAGCAGCCTACAGGGAGGAGGAAACACCATATATTTT,CASSLQGGGNTIYF
TRBJ2-5,NA,NA,TRBV7-9,TGTGCCAGCACCCCCGGGCACCAGCGAGTTTCTGAGACCCAGTACTTC,CASTPGHQRVSETQYF
TRBJ2-2,TRBD2,once,TRBV5-1,TGCGCCAGCAGCGTGGGACTAGCCAACACCGGGGAGCTGTTTTTT,CASSVGLANTGELFF
TRBJ2-1,TRBD2,NA,TRBV5-1,TGCGCCAGCAGCTTGGGAGGGCCTAGCGGACCGCGGCTGGATGAGCAGTTCTTC,CASSLGGPSGPRLDEQFF
TRBJ1-1,TRBD1,NA,TRBV19,TGTGCCAGTAGCCGGGACAGATCGAACACTGAAGCTTTCTTT,CASSRDRSNTEAFF
TRBJ2-7,TRBD2,once,TRBV19,TGTGCCAGTAGTGAAAGGACTAGCGGAGCCAAAACCTACGAGCAGTACTTC,CASSERTSGAKTYEQYF
TRBJ2-1,TRBD2,NA,TRBV30,TGTGCCTGGAGTTTGCTAGCGGGCTCCTACAATGAGCAGTTCTTC,CAWSLLAGSYNEQFF
TRBJ2-2,NA,NA,TRBV6-6,TGTGCCAGCAGCCTGGGACAGAACACCGGGGAGCTGTTTTTT,CASSLGQNTGELFF
TRBJ2-5,TRBD1,NA,TRBV28,TGTGCCAGCAACCCCTGGACAGGGGGGACGGGAAAGACCCAGTACTTC,CASNPWTGGTGKTQYF
TRBJ1-2,NA,NA,TRBV28,TGTGCCAGCAGTTTGGGTGGCGGATACACTAACTATGGCTACACCTTC,CASSLGGGYTNYGYTF
TRBJ2-1,TRBD1,NA,TRBV5-1,TGCGCCAGCAGCAGGATTGGGACAGAATACTACAATGAGCAGTTCTTC,CASSRIGTEYYNEQFF
TRBJ1-1,TRBD1,NA,TRBV5-6,TGTGCCAGCAGCTATGGACAGGGGATGAACACTGAAGCTTTCTTT,CASSYGQGMNTEAFF
TRBJ1-1,NA,NA,TRBV11-2,TGTGCCAGCAGCTCACTCAGGGCGTACACTGAAGCTTTCTTT,CASSSLRAYTEAFF
TRBJ2-7,NA,NA,TRBV5-4,TGTGCCAGCAGCCATCCGGGCAGATCCTACGAGCAGTACTTC,CASSHPGRSYEQYF
TRBJ2-4,NA,NA,TRBV6-5,TGTGCCAGCAGTTACGCTACCGGACTGGGGAACATTCAGTACTTC,CASSYATGLGNIQYF
TRBJ2-3,NA,NA,TRBV6-5,TGTGCCAGCAGTTATGCGGCCAGCCGTGCAGATACGCAGTATTTT,CASSYAASRADTQYF